What follows is one TCR beta chain and its context. Investigators profiled TCR beta VDJ and CDR3 from genomic DNA template. One entry per CDR3 protein, called by TCRdb with MiXCR from the reads. The sample lists roughly 290,000 distinct CDR3 sequences, 50% to 65% occurring once. The entry originates in a study of CD8+CD57+ T cells in acquired aplastic anemia. CDR1 is SGHTA and CDR2 is FQGTGA in the germline V gene. The CDR3 loop spans 18 amino acids. J gave up 4 bases and V 5 bases, and 10 bases lay outside the gene matches. For sequencing, patients were chosen who had shown expansion of CD8+CD57+ cells by flow cytometry.

The source of this sequence is a human donor with aplastic anemia. Sequencing used sorted CD4+, CD8+, or CD8+CD57+ T cells (not recorded which) from PBMCs. The chain carries TRBV7-3 and TRBJ2-6; TRBD1 agrees at 11 bases. In DNA, the CDR3 is TGTGCCAGCAGCCCCCGCGGGACAGGGGGGGCCGGGGCCAACGTCCTGACTTTC. Amino acids: CASSPRGTGGAGANVLTF.